The 21 T cell receptor beta chains reported below all come from one sample, sequenced in a study of cytomegalovirus exposure and HLA in healthy donors (dated by TCRdb to about 2017). The library was obtained by the immunoSEQ multiplex PCR assay. TCRdb obtained this table from immuneACCESS and retained in-frame rearrangements with V and J assigned. These tables miss some clones; where compared with another copy, unresolved V genes account for less than half of the shortfall, and the remainder is unexplained. Here the sample has roughly 270,000 clones; 85% to 90% occur a single time. The leading ten clones occupy roughly 0.93% of the sample. The specimen was PBMCs. Every receptor here comes from a woman in her late teens or twenties in good health and CMV-seronegative.

The chain links TRBV10-1 to TRBJ2-1, with TRBD2 matching over 12 bases. The CDR3 consists of 13 residues. From germline, CDR1 is WNHNN and CDR2 SYGVQD (reference sequence). Trimming removed 4 bases from V and 13 bases from J; junction bases left unmatched: 5. CDR3 in amino acids: CASSGGLAGDQFF. The CDR3, as DNA: TGCGCCAGCAGTGGGGGACTAGCGGGTGATCAGTTCTTC.

The gene calls are TRBV28 and TRBJ1-1, with D perhaps matching TRBD1 (6 bases). The germline V gene encodes CDR1 MDHEN and CDR2 SYDVKM. The CDR3 totals 16 residues. Trimming removed 6 bases at V and 0 bases at J, with 17 bases between. The CDR3 DNA is TGTGCCAGCAGACCCGACAGGTCTGCGATGAACACTGAAGCTTTCTTT. Translating it yields CASRPDRSAMNTEAFF. Variable domain in full (rest from reference TRBV28 and TRBJ1-1): DVKVTQSSRYLVKRTGEKVFLECVQDMDHENMFWYRQDPGLGLRLIYFSYDVKMKEKGDIPEGYSVSREKKERFSLILESASTNQTSMYLCASRPDRSAMNTEAFFGQGTRLTVV.

The rearrangement joins TRBV9 to TRBJ1-1; a possible D gene is TRBD1 (5 bases). The CDR3 covers 15 residues. Germline CDR1 SGDLS, CDR2 YYNGEE. Deletions cut 2 bases from V and 0 bases from J, with 11 bases between. The CDR3 region has the DNA TGTGCCAGCAGCGTCAGGGCTGAAATGAACACTGAAGCTTTCTTT. Protein: CASSVRAEMNTEAFF.

This clone has a single count. This chain uses TRBV9 with TRBJ2-7; perhaps TRBD2 as D (5 bases). Germline assignment: CDR1 SGDLS and CDR2 YYNGEE. The V and J ends lost 3 bases and 0 bases respectively, with 10 bases between them. The CDR3 has 14 residues. The CDR3 loop is CASSGERNSYEQYF. The CDR3 DNA reads as TGTGCCAGCAGCGGGGAGAGGAACTCCTACGAGCAGTACTTC. The full variable domain, completed using reference TRBV9 and TRBJ2-7, is DSGVTQTPKHLITATGQRVTLRCSPRSGDLSVYWYQQSLDQGLQFLIQYYNGEERAKGNILERFSAQQFPDLHSELNLSSLELGDSALYFCASSGERNSYEQYFGPGTRLTVT.

The chain joins TRBV4-1 to TRBJ2-1, with D unresolved. The V end lost 2 bases, the J end lost 2 bases, and 4 bases lay between the germline ends. Germline CDR1 is MGHRA and CDR2 is YSYEKL. This CDR3 contains 13 residues. DNA for the CDR3: TGCGCCAGCAGCCAACTCGCCTACAATGAGCAGTTCTTC. Translated, it gives CASSQLAYNEQFF.

The rearrangement joins TRBV9 to TRBJ2-1; the match to TRBD2 covers 7 bases. The CDR3 has 15 residues. Unmatched junction bases numbered 10, after V lost 0 bases and J lost 10 bases. The germline V gene encodes CDR1 SGDLS and CDR2 YYNGEE. CDR3 sequence reads: CASSVGTGGQFEQFF. The CDR3 DNA follows: TGTGCCAGCAGCGTAGGGACGGGAGGCCAGTTCGAGCAGTTCTTC.

CDR3 in amino acids: CASSLDPTVGINTGELFF. In nucleotides, the CDR3 is TGTGCCAGCAGCTTAGACCCTACTGTCGGGATCAACACCGGGGAGCTGTTTTTT. The rearrangement uses TRBV7-7 and TRBJ2-2; tentatively, D is TRBD2 (5 bases). Looked up from germline, CDR1 is SSHAT and CDR2 is FNYEAQ (reference sequence). The CDR3 totals 18 residues. V gave up 1 base and J gave up 2 bases, with 17 bases separating them. The full variable domain, completed using reference TRBV7-7 and TRBJ2-2, is GAGVSQSPRYKVTKRGQDVTLRCDPISSHATLYWYQQALGQGPEFLTYFNYEAQPDKSGLPSDRFSAERPEGSISTLTIQRTEQRDSAMYRCASSLDPTVGINTGELFFGEGSRLTVL.

J is TRBJ2-5 and V is TRBV5-4; a weak D match, TRBD2 (5 bases). CDR3 length equals 13 residues. The V end lost 1 base, the J end lost 9 bases, and 13 bases lay between the germline ends. Germline V gives CDR1 SGHNT, CDR2 YYREEE (reference sequence). Here the CDR3 reads CASSLTPLGAQYF. DNA of the CDR3: TGTGCCAGCAGCTTGACCCCCCTGGGAGCCCAGTACTTC.

The CDR3 coding sequence is TGTGCCAGTAGTATCGGGACTAGTCACAGTGAGCAGTTCTTC. Encoded protein: CASSIGTSHSEQFF. The V and J genes are TRBV19 and TRBJ2-1; 8 bases map to TRBD2. CDR1 is LNHDA, CDR2 SQIVND, per germline (reference sequence). The CDR3 runs 14 residues. J gave up 9 bases and V 3 bases, and 7 bases lay outside the gene matches.

The chain employs TRBV5-4 and TRBJ2-5; 9 nucleotides match TRBD2. V was pared by 6 bases and J by 3 bases, with 9 bases of the junction left unmatched. This CDR3 has 15 amino acids. Germline-derived CDR1 and CDR2 are SGHNT and YYREEE (reference sequence). The CDR3 DNA sequence: TGTGCCAGCACCTCAGCCATAGCGGGAGAAGAGACCCAGTACTTC. Its translation: CASTSAIAGEETQYF.

The gene calls are TRBV14 and TRBJ1-1; possible D gene TRBD1, 5 bases. Trimming took off 3 bases at V and 0 bases at J, with 11 bases between the two ends. This CDR3 region has 15 residues. Germline loops: CDR1 SGHDN, CDR2 FVKESK. CDR3 nucleotide sequence: TGTGCCAGCAGCCACGGGGGGAGGGTGAACACTGAAGCTTTCTTT. This sequence encodes CASSHGGRVNTEAFF.

The J gene is TRBJ2-2, the V gene TRBV5-1; a weak D match, TRBD1 (5 bases). Germline V gives CDR1 SGHRS, CDR2 YFSETQ. V was clipped by 0 bases and J by 6 bases, with 15 bases between them. The CDR3 contains 16 residues. The CDR3 coding sequence is TGCGCCAGCAGCTTGGAATCCCGCAGGGCAGCCGGGGAGCTGTTTTTT. It translates to CASSLESRRAAGELFF.

The chain is built from TRBV7-2 and TRBJ2-1, with 8 bases matching TRBD2. Germline-derived CDR1 and CDR2 are SGHTA and FQGNSA. V dropped 6 bases and J dropped 4; count of bases not matched to a gene: 5. This CDR3 has 14 amino acids. CDR3 coding DNA: TGTGCCAGCAGTCGGGAGGGCTTTTACAATGAGCAGTTCTTC. This sequence encodes CASSREGFYNEQFF.

The chain is built from TRBV7-3 and TRBJ1-2, with TRBD1 identical over 8 bases. With V trimmed by 5 bases and J by 8 bases, 7 bases remained unmatched. CDR1 and CDR2 (germline): SGHTA, FQGTGA. This CDR3 comprises 13 residues. CDR3 coding DNA: TGTGCCAGCAGCGATACAGGGGGTTGGGGCTACACCTTC. Translation gives CASSDTGGWGYTF.

This rearrangement joins TRBV10-3 to TRBJ1-2; 7 bases align to TRBD1. The CDR3 has 14 residues. Germline V CDR1 and CDR2: ENHRY, SYGVKD. V was pared by 8 bases and J by 0 bases, with 6 bases of the junction left unmatched. DNA of the CDR3: TGTGCCATCTCCCGGGGACAGACTAACTATGGCTACACCTTC. Its protein is CAISRGQTNYGYTF.

This rearrangement joins TRBV2 to TRBJ2-5, with D perhaps matching TRBD1 (7 bases). Germline V gene data show CDR1 as SNHLY and CDR2 as FYNNEI. Deletions cut 6 bases from V and 3 bases from J, with 17 bases between. The CDR3 loop spans 15 amino acids. The CDR3 loop reads CASRQLGGQKETQYF. DNA of the CDR3: TGTGCCAGCAGACAACTCGGGGGACAGAAAGAGACCCAGTACTTC.

The genes are TRBV6-6 and TRBJ1-2; 11 nucleotides match TRBD1. The germline V gene has CDR1 MNHNY and CDR2 SVGAGI (reference sequence). The CDR3 loop spans 15 amino acids. V was clipped by 6 bases and J by 2 bases; unmatched bases: 5. CDR3 DNA sequence: TGTGCCAGCAGGGGGGGGGACAGGGGGAACTATGGCTACACCTTC. Its protein product is CASRGGDRGNYGYTF.

The chain has TRBV6-5 and TRBJ1-1, with a possible D match to TRBD1 (6 bases). V lost 6 bases and J 0 bases, leaving 11 bases between the germline ends. Germline V gene data show CDR1 as MNHEY and CDR2 as SVGAGI. This CDR3 spans 14 amino acids. The CDR3 DNA reads TGTGCCAGCAGGGTTAACAGGGTGAACACTGAAGCTTTCTTT. Translated, it gives CASRVNRVNTEAFF.

The chain recombines TRBV9 with TRBJ2-5, with 10 bases that match TRBD2. This CDR3 has 16 amino acids. The ends lost 0 bases at V and 4 bases at J; junction bases unmatched: 6. Per germline, CDR1 SGDLS and CDR2 YYNGEE. The CDR3: CASSVGLAGLIETQYF. CDR3 coding DNA: TGTGCCAGCAGCGTAGGACTAGCGGGCCTTATAGAGACCCAGTACTTC.

The chain is built from TRBV27 and TRBJ2-1; 15 bases fit TRBD2. The junction had 6 bases not matched to a gene; V was cut back by 5 bases and J by 7 bases. The length of the CDR3 is 16 residues. CDR1 and CDR2 (germline): MNHEY, SMNVEV (reference sequence). As DNA, the CDR3 is TGTGCCAGCAGTCCGTCCGGGACTAGCGGGAGGAATGAGCAGTTCTTC. Protein: CASSPSGTSGRNEQFF.

The chain links TRBV28 to TRBJ1-3; tentatively, D is TRBD1 (6 bases). CDR3 size: 15 residues. Between the trimmed V and J ends, which lost 2 bases and 7 bases, there was a span of 15 bases. Germline V gene data show CDR1 as MDHEN and CDR2 as SYDVKM. The CDR3 sequence: CASSLTGQRRNTIYF. CDR3 nucleotides: TGTGCCAGCAGTTTAACCGGACAGAGGAGGAACACCATATATTTT.